This T cell receptor beta chain was profiled in a study of beta chain features in type 1 diabetes. Looking at the study overall: Over all samples combined, more than 90,000,000 sorted cells were examined.

Study-level points and caveats: Over-representation of high TCR-expressing cells was a possible consequence of cDNA sequencing. All four CD4+ subsets of Type 1 diabetes patients contained TCRB CDR3s that were moderately but significantly shorter.

Worth noting for this clone: Its target is unknown.

Isolation of CD4+ naive, central memory, regulatory and stem cell-like memory cells was achieved by sorting via CD45RO/CCR7/CD25/CD127/CD95/CD27. Germline V gene lookup returns CDR1 ENHRY and CDR2 SYGVKD. This CDR3 is built from 14 residues. V lost 5 bases, J lost 3 bases, and 4 bases stayed unmatched. Of the isolated RNA, all was reverse transcribed, and so the sequenced material was expressed TCRB transcripts. TCRdb's copy holds only in-frame clones and misses some; the assay was immunoSEQ multiplex PCR. The sample has 40,000 to 60,000 clones, under 75% seen once. V and J are TRBV10-3 and TRBJ1-5; 7 nucleotides match TRBD1. The sequencing input was stem cell memory CD4+ T cells from blood. This TCR derives from a woman between 25 and 40 years old with type 1 diabetes. The CDR3 sequence is CAISLQGNNQPQHF. CDR3 bases: TGTGCCATCAGTCTACAGGGGAACAATCAGCCCCAGCATTTT.